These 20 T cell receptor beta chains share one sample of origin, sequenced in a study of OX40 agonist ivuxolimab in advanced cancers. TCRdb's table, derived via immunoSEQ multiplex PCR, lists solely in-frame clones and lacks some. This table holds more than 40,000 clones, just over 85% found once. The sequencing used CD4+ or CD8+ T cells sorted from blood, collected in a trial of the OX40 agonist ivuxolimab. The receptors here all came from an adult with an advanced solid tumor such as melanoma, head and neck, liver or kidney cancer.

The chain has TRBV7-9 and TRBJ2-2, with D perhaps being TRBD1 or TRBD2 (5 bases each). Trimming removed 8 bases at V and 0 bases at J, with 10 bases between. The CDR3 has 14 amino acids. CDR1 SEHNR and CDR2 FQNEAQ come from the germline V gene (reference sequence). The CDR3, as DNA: TGTGCCAGCTACCGGGACCCGAACACCGGGGAGCTGTTTTTT. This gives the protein CASYRDPNTGELFF.

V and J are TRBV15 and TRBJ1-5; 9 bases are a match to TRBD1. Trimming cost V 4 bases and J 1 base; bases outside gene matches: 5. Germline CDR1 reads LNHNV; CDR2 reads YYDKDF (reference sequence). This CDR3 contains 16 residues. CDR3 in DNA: TGTGCCACCAGCACAGGACAGGGGATGAGCAATCAGCCCCAGCATTTT. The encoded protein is CATSTGQGMSNQPQHF.

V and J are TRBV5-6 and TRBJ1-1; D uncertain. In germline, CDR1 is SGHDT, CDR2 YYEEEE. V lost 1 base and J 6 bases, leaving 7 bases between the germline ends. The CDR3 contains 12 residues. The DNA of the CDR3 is TGTGCCAGCAGCTTGCTAAGGGCTGAAGCTTTCTTT. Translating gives CASSLLRAEAFF. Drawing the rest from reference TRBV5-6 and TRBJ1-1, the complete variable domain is DAGVTQSPTHLIKTRGQQVTLRCSPKSGHDTVSWYQQALGQGPQFIFQYYEEEERQRGNFPDRFSGHQFPNYSSELNVNALLLGDSALYLCASSLLRAEAFFGQGTRLTVV.

The DNA of the CDR3 is TGTGCCAGCAGGGAGACCGGGACCCACACAGATACGCAGTATTTT. It encodes CASRETGTHTDTQYF. The chain employs TRBV6-5 and TRBJ2-3, with D perhaps given as TRBD1 or TRBD2 (5 bases each). Germline values: CDR1 MNHEY, CDR2 SVGAGI. Trimming stripped 6 bases from V and 2 bases from J, with 15 bases between. This CDR3 is 15 amino acids long.

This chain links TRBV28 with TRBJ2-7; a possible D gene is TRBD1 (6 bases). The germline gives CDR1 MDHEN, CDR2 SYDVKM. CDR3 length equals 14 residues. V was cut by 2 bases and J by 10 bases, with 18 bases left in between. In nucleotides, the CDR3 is TGTGCCAGCAGTTTACAGGGGCCGACGATGAAACAGTACTTC. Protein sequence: CASSLQGPTMKQYF.

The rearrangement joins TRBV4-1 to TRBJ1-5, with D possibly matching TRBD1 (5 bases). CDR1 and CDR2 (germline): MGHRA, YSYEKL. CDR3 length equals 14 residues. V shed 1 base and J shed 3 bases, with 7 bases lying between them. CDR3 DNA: TGCGCCAGCAGCCAAGGACAGTTCAATCAGCCCCAGCATTTT. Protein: CASSQGQFNQPQHF.

The CDR3 protein is CASRKTGGFTDTQYF. DNA of the CDR3: TGTGCCAGCAGGAAAACAGGGGGCTTCACAGATACGCAGTATTTT. The chain joins TRBV2 to TRBJ2-3; 9 bases are a match to TRBD1. Germline trimming cut 6 bases from V and 2 bases from J; bases unmatched to any gene: 6. The CDR3 contains 15 residues. Per the germline V gene, CDR1 is SNHLY and CDR2 is FYNNEI.

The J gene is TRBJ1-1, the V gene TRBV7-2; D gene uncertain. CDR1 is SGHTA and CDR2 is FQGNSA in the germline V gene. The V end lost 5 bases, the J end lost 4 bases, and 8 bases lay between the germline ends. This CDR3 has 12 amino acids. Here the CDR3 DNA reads TGTGCCAGCAGCCCCCTGCGCACTGAAGCTTTCTTT. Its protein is CASSPLRTEAFF. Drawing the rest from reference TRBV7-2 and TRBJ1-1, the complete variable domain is GAGVSQSPSNKVTEKGKDVELRCDPISGHTALYWYRQSLGQGLEFLIYFQGNSAPDKSGLPSDRFSAERTGGSVSTLTIQRTQQEDSAVYLCASSPLRTEAFFGQGTRLTVV.

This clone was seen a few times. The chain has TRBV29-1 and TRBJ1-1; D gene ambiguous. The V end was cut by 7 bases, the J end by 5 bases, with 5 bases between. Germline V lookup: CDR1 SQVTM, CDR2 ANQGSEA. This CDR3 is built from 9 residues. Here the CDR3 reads CSGSTEAFF. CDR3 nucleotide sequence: TGCAGCGGCAGTACTGAAGCTTTCTTT.

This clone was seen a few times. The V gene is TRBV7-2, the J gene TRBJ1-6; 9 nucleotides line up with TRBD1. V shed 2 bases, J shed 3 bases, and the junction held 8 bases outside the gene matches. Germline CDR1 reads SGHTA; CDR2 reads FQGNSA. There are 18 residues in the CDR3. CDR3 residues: CASSLMGQGGNYNSPLHF. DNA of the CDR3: TGTGCCAGCAGCTTAATGGGACAGGGAGGGAACTATAATTCACCCCTCCACTTT.

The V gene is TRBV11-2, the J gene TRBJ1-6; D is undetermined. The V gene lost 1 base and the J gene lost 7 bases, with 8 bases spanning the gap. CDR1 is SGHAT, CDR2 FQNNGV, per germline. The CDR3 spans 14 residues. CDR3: CASSLAQPNSPLHF. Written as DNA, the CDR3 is TGTGCCAGCAGCTTAGCACAGCCCAATTCACCCCTCCACTTT.

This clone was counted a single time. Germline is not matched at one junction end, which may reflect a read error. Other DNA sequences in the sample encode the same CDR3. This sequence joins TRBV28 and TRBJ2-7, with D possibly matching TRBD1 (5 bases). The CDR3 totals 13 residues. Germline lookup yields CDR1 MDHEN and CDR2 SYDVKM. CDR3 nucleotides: TGTGCCAGCAGCATCTCAGGGTTGCCCGAGCAGTACTTT. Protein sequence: CASSISGLPEQYF.

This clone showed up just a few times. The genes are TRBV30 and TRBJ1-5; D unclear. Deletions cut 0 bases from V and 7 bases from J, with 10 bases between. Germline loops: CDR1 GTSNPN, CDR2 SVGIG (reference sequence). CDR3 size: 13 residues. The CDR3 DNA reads TGTGCCTGGAGTGTAGGGCCGCGGCAGCCCCAGCATTTT. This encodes CAWSVGPRQPQHF. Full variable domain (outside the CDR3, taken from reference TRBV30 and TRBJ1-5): SQTIHQWPATLVQPVGSPLSLECTVEGTSNPNLYWYRQAAGRGLQLLFYSVGIGQISSEVPQNLSASRPQDRQFILSSKKLLLSDSGFYLCAWSVGPRQPQHFGDGTRLSIL.

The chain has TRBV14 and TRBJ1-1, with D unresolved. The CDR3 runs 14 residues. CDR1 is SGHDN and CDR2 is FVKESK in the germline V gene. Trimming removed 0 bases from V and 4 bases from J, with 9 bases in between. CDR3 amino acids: CASSQETVGTEAFF. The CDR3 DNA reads TGTGCCAGCAGCCAAGAAACAGTTGGCACTGAAGCTTTCTTT.

The CDR3 coding sequence is TGTGCCAGCAACTACCCCGGGCAGGGGGGGGAGCAGTTCTTC. This codes for CASNYPGQGGEQFF. The chain is built from TRBV7-9 and TRBJ2-1; perhaps D is TRBD1 or TRBD2 (7 bases each). This CDR3 comprises 14 residues. CDR1 SEHNR and CDR2 FQNEAQ come from the germline V gene (reference sequence). The V end lost 7 bases, the J end lost 10 bases, and 20 bases lay between the germline ends. The entire variable domain, with the rest obtained from reference TRBV7-9 and TRBJ2-1, is as follows: DTGVSQNPRHKITKRGQNVTFRCDPISEHNRLYWYRQTLGQGPEFLTYFQNEAQLEKSRLLSDRFSAERPKGSFSTLEIQRTEQGDSAMYLCASNYPGQGGEQFFGPGTRLTVL.

The chain's CDR3 is CASSLRDSATYEQYF. The CDR3 region has the DNA TGTGCCAGCAGCCTTCGGGACTCGGCAACCTACGAGCAGTACTTC. The chain joins TRBV11-2 to TRBJ2-7; D is possibly TRBD2 (6 bases). The CDR3 extends over 15 amino acids. The V and J ends lost 5 bases and 2 bases respectively, with 16 bases between them. Germline V gene data show CDR1 as SGHAT and CDR2 as FQNNGV.

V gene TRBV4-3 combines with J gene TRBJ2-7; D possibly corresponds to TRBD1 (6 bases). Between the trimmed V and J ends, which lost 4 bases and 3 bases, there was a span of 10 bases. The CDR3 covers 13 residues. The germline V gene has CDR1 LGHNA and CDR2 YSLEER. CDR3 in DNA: TGCGCCAGCAGCCTCCAGACAGGCTACGAGCAGTACTTC. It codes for CASSLQTGYEQYF.

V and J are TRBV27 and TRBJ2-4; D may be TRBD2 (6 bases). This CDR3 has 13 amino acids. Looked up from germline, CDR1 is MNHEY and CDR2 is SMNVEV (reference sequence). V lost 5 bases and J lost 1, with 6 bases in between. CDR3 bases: TGTGCCAGCAGTGGGGGGGCCAAAAACATTCAGTACTTC. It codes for CASSGGAKNIQYF.

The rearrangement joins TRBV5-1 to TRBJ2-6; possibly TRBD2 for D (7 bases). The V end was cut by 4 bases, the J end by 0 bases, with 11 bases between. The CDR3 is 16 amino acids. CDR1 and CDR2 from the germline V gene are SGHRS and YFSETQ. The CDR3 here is CASSMGGASGANVLTF. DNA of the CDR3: TGCGCCAGCAGCATGGGGGGGGCCTCTGGGGCCAACGTCCTGACTTTC.

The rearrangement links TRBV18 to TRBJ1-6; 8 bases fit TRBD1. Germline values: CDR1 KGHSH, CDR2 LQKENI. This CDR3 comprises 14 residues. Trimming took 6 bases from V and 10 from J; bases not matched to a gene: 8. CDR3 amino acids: CASSQGQEGSPLHF. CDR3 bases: TGTGCCAGCTCCCAGGGACAGGAGGGGTCACCCCTCCACTTT.